The 32 T cell receptor beta chains below all came from one sample that was sequenced in a study of cytomegalovirus exposure and HLA in healthy donors. In the PCR, 60 Vbeta and 13 Jbeta primers were used. Profiling relied on immunoSEQ multiplex PCR, and the TCRdb table lists in-frame clones only, not all of them. This table has 90,000 to 130,000 clones, approximately 79% appearing once. Sequencing was carried out using PBMCs. The receptors here all came from a man aged 30 to 45 in good health and CMV-seropositive.

This rearrangement joins TRBV19 to TRBJ1-1; 7 bases map to TRBD1. The CDR3 loop spans 14 amino acids. Trimming removed 4 bases from V and 6 bases from J; junction bases left unmatched: 8. Germline CDR1 reads LNHDA; CDR2 reads SQIVND (reference sequence). The CDR3 is CASSKTGRGAEAFF. The CDR3 nucleotides are TGTGCCAGTAGTAAGACAGGGCGGGGGGCTGAAGCTTTCTTT.

The chain is built from TRBV5-1 and TRBJ1-3; D not resolved. The CDR3 has 14 amino acids. V dropped 0 bases and J dropped 0 bases, with 4 bases sitting between them. Germline V gene sequence: CDR1 SGHRS, CDR2 YFSETQ. The CDR3 bases are TGCGCCAGCAGCTTGGGACTCTCTGGAAACACCATATATTTT. Its protein is CASSLGLSGNTIYF.

The chain carries TRBV10-2 and TRBJ1-4; D is perhaps TRBD1 (5 bases). V lost 6 bases and J lost 5, with 10 bases in between. CDR1 is WSHSY and CDR2 is SAAADI in the germline V gene. The CDR3 contains 13 residues. The CDR3 DNA is TGCGCCAGCAGGGACGGGGGGAATGAAAAACTGTTTTTT. Residues: CASRDGGNEKLFF.

A few counts support this clone. The V gene is TRBV6-1, the J gene TRBJ2-5; 11 bases fit TRBD2. TRBJ2-7 matches the DNA end more closely, so the J call is doubtful. CDR3 length: 15 amino acids. Germline-derived CDR1 and CDR2 are MNHNS and SASEGT. The CDR3 bases are TGTGCCAGCACTATTCGGGGGACTAGCGGCTACGAGCAGTACTTC. This codes for CASTIRGTSGYEQYF.

This clone was observed a single time. The chain couples TRBV6-6 to TRBJ1-2; TRBD1 aligns across 7 bases. Per the germline V gene, CDR1 is MNHNY and CDR2 is SVGAGI (reference sequence). Losses at the gene ends were 0 bases for V and 6 bases for J; bases not matched to a gene: 4. The CDR3 totals 14 residues. The CDR3 here is CASSYSPTGDGYTF. In DNA, the CDR3 is TGTGCCAGCAGTTACTCTCCAACAGGGGATGGCTACACCTTC.

This chain joins TRBV7-9 and TRBJ2-1; tentatively, D is TRBD2 (5 bases). V was clipped by 2 bases and J by 8 bases, with 10 bases between them. The CDR3 extends over 13 amino acids. Germline CDR1 reads SEHNR; CDR2 reads FQNEAQ (reference sequence). This CDR3 reads CASSLSEGDEQFF. CDR3 DNA: TGTGCCAGCAGCTTATCTGAGGGCGATGAGCAGTTCTTC.

The chain uses TRBV5-1 and TRBJ1-1, with TRBD1 matching over 7 bases. Looked up from germline, CDR1 is SGHRS and CDR2 is YFSETQ. V gave up 2 bases and J gave up 2 bases; unmatched junction bases: 6. The CDR3 consists of 15 residues. The CDR3 nucleotides read TGCGCCAGCAGCTTATCCGGGACAGCAAACACTGAAGCTTTCTTT. This gives the protein CASSLSGTANTEAFF.

V is TRBV19 and J is TRBJ2-1, with TRBD1 as a possible D gene (6 bases). The CDR3 consists of 15 residues. From germline, CDR1 is LNHDA and CDR2 SQIVND (reference sequence). V was shortened by 5 bases and J by 0 bases, with 11 bases between the two germline ends. CDR3 protein: CASSAGQSSYNEQFF. For the CDR3, the DNA is TGTGCCAGTAGTGCCGGACAGTCCTCCTACAATGAGCAGTTCTTC.

This clone was recorded only once. The chain is built from TRBV21-1 and TRBJ2-5; the DNA was not used to check the table's D call, TRBD1. With the DNA end fitting TRBJ2-7 better, the J assignment may be wrong. TRBV21-1 is flagged as a pseudogene. The CDR3 runs 17 residues. The CDR3 nucleotides read TGTGCCAGCAGCAAAGCGCCGTGCGGGGACAGGCCCTACGAGCAGTACTTC. This translates into CASSKAPCGDRPYEQYF.

J is TRBJ2-6 and V is TRBV28; D may be TRBD2 (5 bases). CDR1 and CDR2 (germline): MDHEN, SYDVKM. The CDR3 spans 14 residues. Trimming removed 3 bases at V and 6 bases at J, with 9 bases between. This CDR3 reads CASSFGREANVLTF. The DNA of the CDR3 is TGTGCCAGCAGTTTTGGCCGGGAGGCCAACGTCCTGACTTTC.

J is TRBJ2-2 and V is TRBV7-9; D is possibly TRBD2 (5 bases). Germline V gene data show CDR1 as SEHNR and CDR2 as FQNEAQ (reference sequence). This CDR3 contains 15 residues. V dropped 5 bases and J dropped 6 bases, with 16 bases sitting between them. The CDR3 DNA is TGTGCCAGCAGCCTAACCGCCTCGGGGTCCGGGGAGCTGTTTTTT. Its protein is CASSLTASGSGELFF.

The chain combines TRBV6-4 with TRBJ2-7; 7 bases map to TRBD2. The V gene's germline CDR1 is MRHNA and CDR2 SNTAGT. The V and J ends lost 5 bases and 0 bases, in that order; junction bases with no gene match: 16. The CDR3 has 18 amino acids. The CDR3 coding sequence is TGTGCCAGCAGTTCGAAGGGGCGGGGGAATCCTGCCTCCTACGAGCAGTACTTC. Translation: CASSSKGRGNPASYEQYF.

The V and J genes are TRBV11-2 and TRBJ2-3; TRBD2 aligns across 12 bases. Germline CDR1 is SGHAT and CDR2 is FQNNGV. V lost 1 base and J lost 4; bases outside the gene matches: 3. The CDR3 totals 16 residues. The CDR3 here is CASSLALAGGPDTQYF. CDR3 DNA: TGTGCCAGCAGCTTAGCACTAGCGGGGGGTCCAGATACGCAGTATTTT. The full variable domain, in which reference TRBV11-2 and TRBJ2-3 provide the parts outside the CDR3, is EAGVAQSPRYKIIEKRQSVAFWCNPISGHATLYWYQQILGQGPKLLIQFQNNGVVDDSQLPKDRFSAERLKGVDSTLKIQPAKLEDSAVYLCASSLALAGGPDTQYFGPGTRLTVL.

The chain uses TRBV18 and TRBJ1-5; no firm D call. The CDR3 sequence is 13 residues long. V was pared by 4 bases and J by 6 bases, with 10 bases between. CDR1 KGHSH and CDR2 LQKENI come from the germline V gene. In nucleotides, the CDR3 is TGTGCCAGCTCACTCATGTCCGGTCAGCCCCAGCATTTT. Amino acid sequence: CASSLMSGQPQHF.

This CDR3 reads CAPLGGAGEQYF. As DNA, the CDR3 is TGTGCCCCCCTCGGTGGGGCGGGGGAGCAGTACTTC. This chain joins TRBV2 and TRBJ2-7, with D possibly matching TRBD2 (6 bases). The CDR3 extends over 12 amino acids. CDR1 and CDR2 (germline): SNHLY, FYNNEI. Trimming stripped 11 bases from V and 7 bases from J, with 18 bases between.

The chain couples TRBV9 to TRBJ2-2; D gene uncertain. The V and J ends lost 3 bases and 1 base respectively, with 4 bases between them. Germline V gene lookup returns CDR1 SGDLS and CDR2 YYNGEE. This CDR3 spans 13 amino acids. The chain's CDR3 is CASSALNTGELFF. The CDR3 DNA sequence: TGTGCCAGCAGCGCGTTGAACACCGGGGAGCTGTTTTTT.

Here the CDR3 DNA reads TGTGCCAGCAGCCCCCGTTGGAGGGGAATCTACAATGAGCAGTTCTTC. This translates into CASSPRWRGIYNEQFF. The chain uses TRBV27 and TRBJ2-1, with TRBD2 as a possible D gene (6 bases). With 6 bases removed from V and 3 bases from J, the gap between germline ends came to 18 bases. The CDR3 runs 16 residues. CDR1 and CDR2 from the germline V gene are MNHEY and SMNVEV (reference sequence).

The V and J genes are TRBV6-1 and TRBJ1-1; D gene uncertain. The CDR3 consists of 14 residues. Germline CDR1 MNHNS, CDR2 SASEGT. V was shortened by 6 bases and J by 5 bases, with 16 bases between the two germline ends. In DNA, the CDR3 is TGTGCCAGCAGGGAGGACGGAGGGATGACTGAAGCTTTCTTT. Residues: CASREDGGMTEAFF.

This rearrangement joins TRBV7-9 to TRBJ1-2, with 7 bases aligning to TRBD1. J gave up 5 bases and V 5 bases, and 8 bases lay outside the gene matches. This CDR3 has 14 residues. Germline-derived CDR1 and CDR2 are SEHNR and FQNEAQ (reference sequence). The DNA of the CDR3 is TGTGCCAGCAGCCGTCGGGACAGTTCTTATGGCTACACCTTC. Protein product: CASSRRDSSYGYTF.

The chain couples TRBV7-9 to TRBJ2-7; 7 bases are shared with TRBD2. The CDR3 is 15 residues long. Unmatched junction bases numbered 9, after V lost 5 bases and J lost 2 bases. In germline, CDR1 is SEHNR, CDR2 FQNEAQ (reference sequence). CDR3 protein: CASSHSGSPPYEQYF. The CDR3 region has the DNA TGTGCCAGCAGCCATAGCGGGTCCCCTCCCTACGAGCAGTACTTC.

This chain connects TRBV4-2 to TRBJ2-7; D gene unclear. The CDR3 is 14 amino acids. V was pared by 3 bases and J by 1 base, with 10 bases between. Germline V lookup: CDR1 LGHNA, CDR2 YNFKEQ. DNA of the CDR3: TGTGCCAGCAGCCATTCTATACGTTCCTACGAGCAGTACTTC. Amino acids: CASSHSIRSYEQYF.

This clone was recorded once. The chain has TRBV30 and TRBJ2-3, with TRBD2 matching 8 bases. The CDR3 loop spans 18 amino acids. Germline CDR1 is GTSNPN and CDR2 is SVGIG (reference sequence). V trimming: 1 base; J trimming: 6 bases; junction bases outside the gene matches: 18. The CDR3 nucleotides read TGTGCCTGGAGTGGCCAAGCGGGGGAGACCCTCCGTTCGGATACGCAGTATTTT. It specifies CAWSGQAGETLRSDTQYF.

Only a few counts were recorded for this clone. The rearrangement joins TRBV27 to TRBJ1-2; D is undetermined. Germline assignment: CDR1 MNHEY and CDR2 SMNVEV (reference sequence). There are 13 residues in the CDR3. V was clipped by 5 bases and J by 8 bases, with 15 bases between them. The CDR3 DNA reads as TGTGCCAGCAGTCCCACCCTGGCTTTCGGCTACACCTTC. This translates into CASSPTLAFGYTF.

The chain combines TRBV12-5 with TRBJ2-3; 15 positions match TRBD2. CDR1 is LGHNT and CDR2 is FRNRAP in the germline V gene. V lost 5 bases, J lost 4 bases, and 7 bases stayed unmatched. The CDR3 spans 17 residues. CDR3 in amino acids: CASGPGLAGGFADTQYF. In nucleotides, the CDR3 is TGTGCTAGTGGTCCGGGACTAGCGGGGGGATTCGCAGATACGCAGTATTTT.

The sample holds a few counts of this clone. This sequence joins TRBV6-5 and TRBJ2-7, with D tentatively TRBD1 (6 bases). Germline V gene lookup returns CDR1 MNHEY and CDR2 SVGAGI. Trimming shortened V by 6 bases and J by 3 bases, and 18 bases separated the two germline ends. This CDR3 has 15 residues. The CDR3 is CASRTTGRGFYEQYF. DNA of the CDR3: TGTGCCAGCAGAACGACAGGTAGGGGATTCTACGAGCAGTACTTC.

The J gene is TRBJ1-5, the V gene TRBV4-1; 9 positions agree with TRBD1. Germline V gene sequence: CDR1 MGHRA, CDR2 YSYEKL. V trimming: 1 base; J trimming: 7 bases; junction bases outside the gene matches: 8. CDR3 length: 16 residues. The DNA of the CDR3 is TGCGCCAGCAGCCAAGGCCCGGGACAGGGACGCCAGCCCCAGCATTTT. It specifies CASSQGPGQGRQPQHF.

V usage is TRBV6-4 and J usage is TRBJ1-5; D unclear. The CDR3 runs 18 residues. The V end lost 8 bases, the J end lost 2 bases, and 25 bases lay between the germline ends. Germline values: CDR1 MRHNA, CDR2 SNTAGT. CDR3 sequence (DNA): TGTGCCAGCCAGAGTACCCGGGAGTGGGAAGAGGGCAATCAGCCCCAGCATTTT. Translation: CASQSTREWEEGNQPQHF.

This clone came up a few times. The chain uses TRBV4-1 and TRBJ2-5; no reliable D call. Trimming pared 1 base from V and 5 bases from J, leaving 14 bases between. The CDR3 spans 15 residues. The germline V gene has CDR1 MGHRA and CDR2 YSYEKL. CDR3 DNA sequence: TGCGCCAGCAGCCAAGGGGTGGGTGAGGTGGAGACCCAGTACTTC. Amino acid sequence: CASSQGVGEVETQYF.

The J gene is TRBJ1-1, the V gene TRBV10-2; D may be TRBD1 (5 bases). Per the germline V gene, CDR1 is WSHSY and CDR2 is SAAADI. This CDR3 contains 12 residues. V was shortened by 0 bases and J by 8 bases, with 7 bases between the two germline ends. The CDR3 loop is CASSESSGEAFF. The CDR3 DNA reads TGCGCCAGCAGTGAGTCGTCAGGGGAAGCTTTCTTT.

A few counts support this clone. The genes are TRBV5-1 and TRBJ2-7; 11 nucleotides agree with TRBD1. The germline gives CDR1 SGHRS, CDR2 YFSETQ. The junction had 12 bases not matched to a gene; V was cut back by 3 bases and J by 7 bases. The CDR3 covers 16 residues. The CDR3 is CASSSGQGDGLSEQYF. The CDR3 DNA reads as TGCGCCAGCAGCTCGGGACAGGGGGATGGACTGAGTGAGCAGTACTTC.

V gene TRBV5-4 combines with J gene TRBJ2-1; TRBD2 is a possible D gene (5 bases). Looked up from germline, CDR1 is SGHNT and CDR2 is YYREEE (reference sequence). CDR3 size: 11 residues. V gave up 4 bases and J gave up 11 bases, with 10 bases separating them. CDR3 sequence reads: CASSGGTQQFF. The CDR3 bases are TGTGCCAGCAGCGGAGGAACTCAGCAGTTCTTC. Using reference TRBV5-4 and TRBJ2-1 for the parts outside the CDR3, the full variable domain is ETGVTQSPTHLIKTRGQQVTLRCSSQSGHNTVSWYQQALGQGPQFIFQYYREEENGRGNFPPRFSGLQFPNYSSELNVNALELDDSALYLCASSGGTQQFFGPGTRLTVL.

This clone was observed a handful of times. This chain joins TRBV5-1 and TRBJ1-1; D perhaps matches TRBD1 (5 bases). The CDR3 length is 18 residues. Between the trimmed V and J ends, which lost 0 bases and 1 base, there was a span of 19 bases. CDR1 and CDR2 (germline): SGHRS, YFSETQ. The DNA of the CDR3 is TGCGCCAGCAGCTTGGATTACGCTGCGGGACCGCGGAACACTGAAGCTTTCTTT. It is translated as CASSLDYAAGPRNTEAFF.